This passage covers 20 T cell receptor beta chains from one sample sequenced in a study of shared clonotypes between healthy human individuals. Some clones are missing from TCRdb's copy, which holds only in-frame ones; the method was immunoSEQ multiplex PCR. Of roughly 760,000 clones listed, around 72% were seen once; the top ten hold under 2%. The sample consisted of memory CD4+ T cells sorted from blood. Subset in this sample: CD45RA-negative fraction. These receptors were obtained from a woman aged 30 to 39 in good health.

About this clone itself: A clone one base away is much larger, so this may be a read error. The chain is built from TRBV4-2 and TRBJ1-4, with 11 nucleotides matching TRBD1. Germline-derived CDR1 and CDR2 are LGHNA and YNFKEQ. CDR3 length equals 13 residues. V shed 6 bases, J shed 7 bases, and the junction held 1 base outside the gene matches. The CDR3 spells CASRGTGGEKLFF. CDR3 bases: TGTGCCAGCAGGGGGACAGGGGGTGAAAAACTGTTTTTT.

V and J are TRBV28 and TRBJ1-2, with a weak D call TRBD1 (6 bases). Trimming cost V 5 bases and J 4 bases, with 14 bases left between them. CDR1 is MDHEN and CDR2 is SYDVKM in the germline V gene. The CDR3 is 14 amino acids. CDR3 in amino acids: CASSRPGQFYGYTF. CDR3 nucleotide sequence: TGTGCCAGCAGTCGACCGGGACAATTCTATGGCTACACCTTC.

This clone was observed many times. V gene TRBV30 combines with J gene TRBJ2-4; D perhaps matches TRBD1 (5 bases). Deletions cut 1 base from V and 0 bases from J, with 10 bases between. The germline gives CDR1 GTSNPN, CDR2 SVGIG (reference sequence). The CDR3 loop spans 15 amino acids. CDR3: CAWSGNRKAKNIQYF. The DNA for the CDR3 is TGTGCCTGGAGTGGTAACAGGAAAGCCAAAAACATTCAGTACTTC.

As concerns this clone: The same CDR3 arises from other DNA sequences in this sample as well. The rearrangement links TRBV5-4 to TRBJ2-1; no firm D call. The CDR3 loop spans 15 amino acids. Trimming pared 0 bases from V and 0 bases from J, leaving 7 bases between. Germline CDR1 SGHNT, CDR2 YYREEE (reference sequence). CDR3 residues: CASSLGTSSYNEQFF. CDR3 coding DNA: TGTGCCAGCAGCTTGGGGACCAGCTCCTACAATGAGCAGTTCTTC.

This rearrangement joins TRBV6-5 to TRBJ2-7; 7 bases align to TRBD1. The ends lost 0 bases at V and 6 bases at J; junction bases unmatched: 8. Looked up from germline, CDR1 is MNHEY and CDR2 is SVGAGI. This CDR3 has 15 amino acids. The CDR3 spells CASSYSYNRGTEQYF. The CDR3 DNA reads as TGTGCCAGCAGTTACTCGTATAACAGGGGAACCGAGCAGTACTTC.

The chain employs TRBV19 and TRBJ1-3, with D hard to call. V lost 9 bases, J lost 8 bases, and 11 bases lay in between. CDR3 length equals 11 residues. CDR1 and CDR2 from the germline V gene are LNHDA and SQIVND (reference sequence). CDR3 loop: CASAFGDTIYF. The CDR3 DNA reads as TGTGCCAGCGCTTTTGGGGACACCATATATTTT.

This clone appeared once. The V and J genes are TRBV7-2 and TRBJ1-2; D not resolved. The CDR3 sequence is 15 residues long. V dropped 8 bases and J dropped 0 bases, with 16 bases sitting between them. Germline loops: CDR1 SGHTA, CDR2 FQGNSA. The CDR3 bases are TGTGCCAGCGCAAGAGACCCGGGATCTAACTATGGCTACACCTTC. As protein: CASARDPGSNYGYTF.

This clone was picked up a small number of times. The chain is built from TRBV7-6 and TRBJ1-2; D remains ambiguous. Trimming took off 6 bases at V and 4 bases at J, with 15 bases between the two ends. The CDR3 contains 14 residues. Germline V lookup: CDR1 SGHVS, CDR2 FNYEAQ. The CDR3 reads CASRGFGHPYGYTF. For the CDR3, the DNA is TGTGCCAGCAGGGGGTTTGGGCACCCCTATGGCTACACCTTC.

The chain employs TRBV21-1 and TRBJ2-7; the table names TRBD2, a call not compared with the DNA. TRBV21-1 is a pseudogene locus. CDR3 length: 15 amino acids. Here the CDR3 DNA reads TGTGCCAGCCTACCGGTTTTAGGAGATGGATACGAGCAGTACTTC. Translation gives CASLPVLGDGYEQYF.

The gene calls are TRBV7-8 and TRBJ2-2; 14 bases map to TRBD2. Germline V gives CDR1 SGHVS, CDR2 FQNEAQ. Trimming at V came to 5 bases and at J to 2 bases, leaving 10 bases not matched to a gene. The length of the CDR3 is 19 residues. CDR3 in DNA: TGTGCCAGCAGCCTCCAGGGGGGACTAGCGGGAGCAAACACCGGGGAGCTGTTTTTT. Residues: CASSLQGGLAGANTGELFF.

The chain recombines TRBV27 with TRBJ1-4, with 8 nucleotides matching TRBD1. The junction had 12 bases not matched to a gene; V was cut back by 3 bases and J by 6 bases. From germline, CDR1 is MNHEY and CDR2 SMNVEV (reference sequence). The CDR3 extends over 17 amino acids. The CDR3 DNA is TGTGCCAGCAGTTTCCGACTCGACAGGGGCGGTCATGAAAAACTGTTTTTT. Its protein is CASSFRLDRGGHEKLFF.

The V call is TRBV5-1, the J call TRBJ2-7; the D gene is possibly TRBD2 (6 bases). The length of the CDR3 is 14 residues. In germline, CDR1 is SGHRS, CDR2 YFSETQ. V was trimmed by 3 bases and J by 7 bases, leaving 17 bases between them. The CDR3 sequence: CASSYPGTSGEQYF. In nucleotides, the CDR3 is TGCGCCAGCAGCTACCCCGGGACCAGCGGGGAGCAGTACTTC.

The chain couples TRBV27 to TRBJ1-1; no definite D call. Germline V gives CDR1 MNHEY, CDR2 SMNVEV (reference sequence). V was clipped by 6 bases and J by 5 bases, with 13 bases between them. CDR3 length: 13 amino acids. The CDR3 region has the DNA TGTGCCAGCAGATGGAAATTGGGGACTGAAGCTTTCTTT. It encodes CASRWKLGTEAFF.

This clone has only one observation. The CDR3 here is CASSLGGASETQYF. CDR3 coding DNA: TGCGCCAGCAGCTTGGGGGGCGCATCGGAGACCCAGTACTTC. The chain couples TRBV5-1 to TRBJ2-5, with D perhaps matching TRBD1 (5 bases). Looked up from germline, CDR1 is SGHRS and CDR2 is YFSETQ. Trimming stripped 0 bases from V and 5 bases from J, with 11 bases between. The CDR3 is 14 amino acids.

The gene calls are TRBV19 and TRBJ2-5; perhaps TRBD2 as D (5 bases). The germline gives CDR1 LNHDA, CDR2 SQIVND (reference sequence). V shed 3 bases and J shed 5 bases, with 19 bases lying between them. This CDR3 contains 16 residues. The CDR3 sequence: CASSIGSAGLGETQYF. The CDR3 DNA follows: TGTGCCAGTAGTATTGGGTCGGCGGGTCTAGGGGAGACCCAGTACTTC.

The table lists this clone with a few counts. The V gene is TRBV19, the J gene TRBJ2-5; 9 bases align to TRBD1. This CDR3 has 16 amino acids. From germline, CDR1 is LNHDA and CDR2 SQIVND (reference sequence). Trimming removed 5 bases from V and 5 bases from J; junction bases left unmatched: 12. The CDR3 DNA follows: TGTGCCAGTAGTCCACGGACAGGGGAGGTGAAGGAGACCCAGTACTTC. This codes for CASSPRTGEVKETQYF.

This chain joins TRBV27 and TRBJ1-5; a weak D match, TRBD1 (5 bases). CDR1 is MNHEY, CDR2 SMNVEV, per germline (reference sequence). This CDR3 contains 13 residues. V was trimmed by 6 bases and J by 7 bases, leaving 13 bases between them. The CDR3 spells CASSANQGQPQHF. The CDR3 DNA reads TGTGCCAGCAGCGCTAACCAGGGCCAGCCCCAGCATTTT.

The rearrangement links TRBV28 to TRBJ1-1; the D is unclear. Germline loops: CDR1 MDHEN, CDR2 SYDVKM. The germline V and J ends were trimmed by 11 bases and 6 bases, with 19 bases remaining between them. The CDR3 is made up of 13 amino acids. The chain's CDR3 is CAYQPPGVAEAFF. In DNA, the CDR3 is TGTGCCTATCAGCCCCCGGGTGTAGCTGAAGCTTTCTTT.

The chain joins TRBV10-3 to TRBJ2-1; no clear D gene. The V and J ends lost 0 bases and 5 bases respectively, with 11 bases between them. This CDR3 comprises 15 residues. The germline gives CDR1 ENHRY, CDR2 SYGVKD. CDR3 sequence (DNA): TGTGCCATCAGTGAGTCTGGAGTAGGGAACAATGAGCAGTTCTTC. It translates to CAISESGVGNNEQFF.

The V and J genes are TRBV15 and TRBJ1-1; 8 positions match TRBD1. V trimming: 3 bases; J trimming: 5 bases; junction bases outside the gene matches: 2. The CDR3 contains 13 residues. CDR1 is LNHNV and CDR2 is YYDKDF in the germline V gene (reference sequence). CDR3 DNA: TGTGCCACCAGCAGTGACAGGGGTACTGAAGCTTTCTTT. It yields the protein CATSSDRGTEAFF. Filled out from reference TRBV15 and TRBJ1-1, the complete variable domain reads DAMVIQNPRYQVTQFGKPVTLSCSQTLNHNVMYWYQQKSSQAPKLLFHYYDKDFNNEADTPDNFQSRRPNTSFCFLDIRSPGLGDTAMYLCATSSDRGTEAFFGQGTRLTVV.